The rows below give T cell receptor beta chains drawn from one sample of a study of blood T cell repertoires in COVID-19. Repertoires were generated with immunoSEQ multiplex PCR, while TCRdb's copy carries only in-frame clones and drops some. Of approximately 300,000 clones listed, about 83% are singletons. The source material was peripheral blood. The origin of the receptors is a woman between 50 and 59 years old with acute or convalescent COVID-19. CDR3s include the opening cysteine and the closing phenylalanine or tryptophan. The D gene is left open where the match is weak. The size field is filled for only some rows; it gives once, few, many or a size class.

TRBV3-1/TRBV3-2	TRBJ2-6	.	.	CASSRDSSGANVLTF	TGTGCCAGCAGCCGAGACAGCTCTGGGGCCAACGTCCTGACTTTC
TRBV7-8	TRBJ2-1	.	.	CASSLAGAGAGEQFF	TGTGCCAGCAGCTTAGCGGGGGCGGGAGCGGGTGAGCAGTTCTTC
TRBV2	TRBJ1-2	TRBD1	.	CASSTGQGRGYTF	TGTGCCAGCAGCACGGGACAGGGGAGAGGCTACACCTTC
TRBV2	TRBJ2-1	TRBD2	.	CASKGSGGAAEQFF	TGTGCCAGCAAGGGTAGCGGGGGGGCGGCGGAGCAGTTCTTC
TRBV5-1	TRBJ1-1	.	.	CASSGVLFTEAFF	TGCGCCAGCTCCGGGGTCTTGTTCACTGAAGCTTTCTTT
TRBV30	TRBJ2-1	.	.	CACSPWRNEQFF	TGTGCCTGTTCCCCCTGGAGGAATGAGCAGTTCTTC
TRBV28	TRBJ1-2	.	.	CAGAGARGYTF	TGTGCCGGCGCGGGGGCAAGGGGCTACACCTTC
TRBV7-9	TRBJ1-1	.	few	CASSLVEGTEAFF	TGTGCCAGCAGCTTAGTTGAGGGCACTGAAGCTTTCTTT
TRBV5-1	TRBJ1-1	.	.	CASRPGSGTEAFF	TGCGCCAGCAGACCAGGGTCGGGCACTGAAGCTTTCTTT
TRBV19	TRBJ1-5	TRBD1	.	CASSLTGGHQPQHF	TGTGCCAGTAGTCTCACAGGGGGCCATCAGCCCCAGCATTTT
TRBV5-4	TRBJ2-7	.	.	CASSPSRQTSTYEQYF	TGTGCCAGCAGCCCAAGCCGACAGACATCTACCTACGAGCAGTACTTC
TRBV7-3	TRBJ2-3	.	.	CASSLRPQGGDTQYF	TGTGCCAGCAGCTTAAGGCCCCAGGGAGGCGATACGCAGTATTTT
TRBV30	TRBJ1-3	.	.	CAWTWSSGNTIYF	TGTGCCTGGACATGGAGCTCTGGAAACACCATATATTTT
TRBV4-1	TRBJ2-3	.	.	CASSQWVGPDTQYF	TGCGCCAGCAGCCAATGGGTGGGGCCAGATACGCAGTATTTT
TRBV5-4	TRBJ2-7	.	.	CASSLGTAPAYEQYF	TGTGCCAGCAGCTTGGGGACAGCTCCAGCCTACGAGCAGTACTTC
TRBV5-1	TRBJ2-3	.	.	CASSPVGSDTQYF	TGCGCCAGCAGCCCGGTGGGGAGCGATACGCAGTATTTT
TRBV5-1	TRBJ1-4	TRBD1	few	CASSLDPLGQGAEKLFF	TGCGCCAGCAGCTTGGATCCCTTAGGACAGGGGGCAGAAAAACTGTTTTTT
TRBV12-3/TRBV12-4	TRBJ1-2	.	once	CASSPDRIYGYTF	TGTGCCAGCAGCCCCGACAGAATCTATGGCTACACCTTC
TRBV7-9	TRBJ2-7	TRBD1	.	CASSSVRDRSYEQYF	TGTGCCAGCAGCTCAGTTCGGGACAGGTCCTACGAGCAGTACTTC
TRBV29-1	TRBJ1-2	.	.	CSVETGRRRFGYTF	TGCAGCGTTGAAACCGGCCGGAGGAGATTTGGCTACACCTTC
TRBV30	TRBJ1-3	.	.	CAWSVPGFGNTIYF	TGTGCCTGGAGTGTACCGGGGTTCGGAAACACCATATATTTT
TRBV7-2	TRBJ2-2	TRBD1	.	CASSPTLTGGGTGELFF	TGTGCCAGCAGCCCCACCCTCACAGGGGGCGGCACCGGGGAGCTGTTTTTT
TRBV5-5	TRBJ2-1	TRBD2	once	CASSSVSSGSNEQFF	TGTGCCAGCAGCTCCGTGAGTAGCGGGAGCAATGAGCAGTTCTTC
TRBV6-6	TRBJ2-3	.	.	CASSRPGTDTQYF	TGTGCCAGCAGTCGCCCAGGCACAGATACGCAGTATTTT
TRBV10-3	TRBJ2-7	TRBD1	.	CAISVSGTGSEQYF	TGTGCCATCAGTGTCTCCGGGACAGGGTCCGAGCAGTACTTC
TRBV6-1	TRBJ1-4	.	.	CASRYTTTNEKLFF	TGTGCCAGCAGATACACAACAACTAATGAAAAACTGTTTTTT
TRBV6-6	TRBJ2-6	TRBD2	.	CASSPGLAKGANVLTF	TGTGCCAGCAGTCCGGGACTAGCGAAAGGGGCCAACGTCCTGACTTTC
TRBV7-9	TRBJ2-7	TRBD1	once	CASSSRDRAYEQYF	TGTGCCAGCAGCTCCCGGGACAGGGCCTACGAGCAGTACTTC
TRBV7-9	TRBJ1-1	.	.	CASSPQGGAANTEAFF	TGTGCCAGCAGCCCTCAGGGTGGGGCAGCGAACACTGAAGCTTTCTTT
TRBV19	TRBJ2-7	.	.	CASSPISGHSDRQYF	TGTGCCAGTAGTCCTATCTCGGGACATTCAGATAGGCAGTACTTC
TRBV5-1	TRBJ2-1	TRBD2	once	CASSLGAGGKGNEQFF	TGCGCCAGCAGCTTGGGGGCGGGAGGGAAGGGTAATGAGCAGTTCTTC
TRBV29-1	TRBJ2-2	TRBD1	.	CSVGDRGNTGELFF	TGCAGCGTTGGGGACAGGGGGAACACCGGGGAGCTGTTTTTT
TRBV3-1/TRBV3-2	TRBJ2-1	TRBD2	.	CASSGTSGGQSSYNEQFF	TGTGCCAGCAGTGGGACTAGCGGGGGCCAGAGCTCCTACAATGAGCAGTTCTTC
TRBV21-1	TRBJ2-1	.	few	CASSTTGAHNEQFF	TGTGCCAGCAGCACGACAGGGGCCCACAATGAGCAGTTCTTC
TRBV7-6	TRBJ2-2	.	.	CASSLGAGNTGELFF	TGTGCCAGCAGCTTAGGGGCAGGGAACACCGGGGAGCTGTTTTTT
TRBV5-6	TRBJ2-5	.	.	CASSSYAYQETQYF	TGTGCCAGCAGCTCCTACGCTTACCAAGAGACCCAGTACTTC
TRBV29-1	TRBJ1-4	.	.	CSVVQGTLATNEKLFF	TGCAGCGTGGTACAGGGAACTCTCGCAACTAATGAAAAACTGTTTTTT
TRBV27	TRBJ2-2	TRBD2	.	CASSALAGLTGELFF	TGTGCCAGCAGTGCACTAGCGGGACTCACCGGGGAGCTGTTTTTT
TRBV3-1/TRBV3-2	TRBJ2-3	TRBD2	.	CASSQEDGRAPCTDTQYF	TGTGCCAGCAGCCAAGAGGACGGGAGGGCCCCTTGCACAGATACGCAGTATTTT
TRBV11-2	TRBJ2-2	.	.	CASSLGLKMGGELFF	TGTGCCAGCAGCTTAGGACTGAAGATGGGCGGGGAGCTGTTTTTT
TRBV7-9	TRBJ1-1	TRBD1	.	CASSPQGLEAFF	TGTGCCAGCAGCCCACAGGGGTTAGAAGCTTTCTTT
TRBV24-1	TRBJ2-3	TRBD2	.	CASGGGRSTDTQYF	TGTGCCTCGGGGGGGGGTAGGAGCACAGATACGCAGTATTTT
TRBV7-2	TRBJ2-1	TRBD1	.	CASSQDRGGYNEQFF	TGTGCCAGCAGCCAGGACAGGGGGGGATACAATGAGCAGTTCTTC
TRBV5-8	TRBJ1-3	TRBD1	.	CASSWMTGGDGNTIYF	TGTGCCAGCAGCTGGATGACAGGGGGGGACGGAAACACCATATATTTT
TRBV5-8	TRBJ2-1	.	.	CASSLGTRVSEQFF	TGTGCCAGCAGCTTGGGGACCAGGGTGAGTGAGCAGTTCTTC
TRBV18	TRBJ2-1	TRBD1	few	CASSPKGQDNEQFF	TGTGCCAGCTCACCAAAAGGACAGGACAATGAGCAGTTCTTC
TRBV6-1	TRBJ2-5	TRBD2	.	CASSEFTGRGETQYF	TGTGCCAGCAGTGAATTCACCGGGAGGGGAGAGACCCAGTACTTC
TRBV6-5	TRBJ1-2	.	.	CASTRGTDGYTF	TGTGCCAGCACGAGGGGGACGGATGGCTACACCTTC
TRBV29-1	TRBJ1-3	.	.	CSVENRTAGNTIYF	TGCAGCGTTGAGAATCGAACGGCTGGAAACACCATATATTTT
TRBV6-2/TRBV6-3	TRBJ2-7	.	.	CASIPTPGQPYEQYF	TGTGCCAGCATCCCCACCCCTGGACAGCCCTACGAGCAGTACTTC
TRBV4-1	TRBJ2-1	.	.	CASSQGPNEQFF	TGCGCCAGCAGCCAAGGGCCCAATGAGCAGTTCTTC
TRBV4-1	TRBJ2-2	TRBD2	.	CASSPPPGLAGETGELFF	TGCGCCAGCAGCCCACCCCCGGGACTAGCGGGAGAAACCGGGGAGCTGTTTTTT
TRBV9	TRBJ1-1	TRBD1	.	CASSPSTGSVAEAFF	TGTGCCAGCAGCCCCTCGACAGGGAGCGTCGCTGAAGCTTTCTTT